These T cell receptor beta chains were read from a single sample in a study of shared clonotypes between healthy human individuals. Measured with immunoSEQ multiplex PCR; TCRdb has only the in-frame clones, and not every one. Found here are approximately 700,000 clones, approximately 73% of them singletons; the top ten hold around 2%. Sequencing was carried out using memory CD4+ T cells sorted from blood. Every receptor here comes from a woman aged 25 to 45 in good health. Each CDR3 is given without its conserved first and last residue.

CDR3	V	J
SASDGDTIY	TRBV20-1	TRBJ1-3
ASGGNLAKNIQY	TRBV6-7	TRBJ2-4
SAPRDHEQY	TRBV20-1	TRBJ2-7
ATSRDGLGIQETQY	TRBV15	TRBJ2-5
ASSLTGEQGASGYT	TRBV18	TRBJ1-2
ASSESRLKGDEQF	TRBV25-1	TRBJ2-1
ASSQEGEGDEQY	TRBV5-1	TRBJ2-7
ASSFEGMNTEAF	TRBV7-8	TRBJ1-1
ASSHPGGRTDTQY	TRBV4-1	TRBJ2-3
ASSESEGTEAF	TRBV10-2	TRBJ1-1
ASNGVGEQY	TRBV5-8	TRBJ2-7
ASSPGQPPTNEQF	TRBV7-9	TRBJ2-1
ASDRQKGYEQY	TRBV2	TRBJ2-7
ATSSAVIRGSGYT	TRBV15	TRBJ1-2
SIRKGQGSLVGEAF	TRBV29-1	TRBJ1-1
ASSFRQLTEAF	TRBV28	TRBJ1-1
ASSDRGGGYT	TRBV7-3	TRBJ1-2
ASSQVGREVSREQY	TRBV4-1	TRBJ2-7
ASSYSGRGGRKQY	TRBV6-5	TRBJ2-7
ASSREQGANTGELF	TRBV2	TRBJ2-2
ASSIMDGTGELF	TRBV19	TRBJ2-2
ASSIRPSGSSYNEQF	TRBV19	TRBJ2-1
ASSLAVSWDRGRETQY	TRBV7-9	TRBJ2-5
ASSDERAPYEQY	TRBV10-1	TRBJ2-7
ASSDQVQSYGYT	TRBV4-1	TRBJ1-2
ASSSTSVGGNEQF	TRBV11-2	TRBJ2-1
ASSATTDRTDTQY	TRBV5-1	TRBJ2-3
ASSLSGIQETQY	TRBV28	TRBJ2-5
AISGYFSGSTNNEQF	TRBV10-3	TRBJ2-1
ASSPSDPNEKLF	TRBV5-1	TRBJ1-4
SVELDTLVGF	TRBV29-1	TRBJ1-1
SVRDTDQPQH	TRBV29-1	TRBJ1-5
ASSPLSGRLAF	TRBV6-5	TRBJ1-1
ASSFRGTSGRAGETQY	TRBV27	TRBJ2-5
ASSGTTPQIRGTDTQY	TRBV18	TRBJ2-3
ASSLSGGGTELYEQY	TRBV7-2	TRBJ2-7
ASSEPTAGQPQH	TRBV6-1	TRBJ1-5
ASKSRSGAINEQY	TRBV5-1	TRBJ2-7
ASSEIDSPTEAF	TRBV2	TRBJ1-1
ASNEQARGYT	TRBV28	TRBJ1-2
ASSLNRDFNYGYT	TRBV7-9	TRBJ1-2
ASSPGARPQETQY	TRBV5-8	TRBJ2-5
ASNLDRGFNEQF	TRBV2	TRBJ2-1
AIPRDTRIGANVLT	TRBV10-3	TRBJ2-6
ASSSSGLAGSKQY	TRBV28	TRBJ2-7
ATSRDSRLTDTQY	TRBV15	TRBJ2-3
ATSRERDKTYEQY	TRBV15	TRBJ2-7
ASSEGRNRVDTEAF	TRBV6-1	TRBJ1-1
ASSQDRLPSGYEQY	TRBV4-2	TRBJ2-7
ASSFLGQLNTGELF	TRBV27	TRBJ2-2
ASSVSGVDYGYT	TRBV6-1	TRBJ1-2
ASSFAASGVQY	TRBV27	TRBJ2-7
ASSGLGTGELF	TRBV10-1	TRBJ2-2
ASRNDRGPNQPQH	TRBV19	TRBJ1-5
ASSIGSTFSGANVLT	TRBV19	TRBJ2-6
ASSLGTAPNEKLF	TRBV5-1	TRBJ1-4
ASSHDRDGTQY	TRBV5-1	TRBJ2-3
ASRPTLNTEAF	TRBV18	TRBJ1-1
ASSQVGQGADTQY	TRBV4-2	TRBJ2-3